This T cell receptor beta chain was captured by sequencing in a study of OX40 agonist ivuxolimab in advanced cancers. Study overall: Clinicians treated patients with ivuxolimab, an agonistic anti-OX40 (CD134) antibody. Points from the study as a whole: Among the least clonally expanded were partial responders at 0.1-3.0 mg/kg. Specificity for antigen went undetermined in the expanded peripheral T cells.

Regarding this clone: Antigen specificity is unknown.

TCRdb keeps only in-frame clones here, not all; method: immunoSEQ multiplex PCR. The data contain some 70,000 clones, approximately 81% of them singletons. From germline, CDR1 is SEHNR and CDR2 FQNEAQ (reference sequence). The V and J ends lost 3 bases and 2 bases respectively, with 3 bases between them. The CDR3 runs to 12 residues. This specimen consisted of CD4+ or CD8+ T cells sorted from blood, obtained in a trial of the OX40 agonist ivuxolimab. The chain has TRBV7-9 and TRBJ2-3; no firm D call. This TCR derives from an adult with an advanced solid tumor such as melanoma, head and neck, liver or kidney cancer. CDR3 residues: CASSFDTDTQYF. The CDR3, as DNA: TGTGCCAGCAGCTTCGACACAGATACGCAGTATTTT.